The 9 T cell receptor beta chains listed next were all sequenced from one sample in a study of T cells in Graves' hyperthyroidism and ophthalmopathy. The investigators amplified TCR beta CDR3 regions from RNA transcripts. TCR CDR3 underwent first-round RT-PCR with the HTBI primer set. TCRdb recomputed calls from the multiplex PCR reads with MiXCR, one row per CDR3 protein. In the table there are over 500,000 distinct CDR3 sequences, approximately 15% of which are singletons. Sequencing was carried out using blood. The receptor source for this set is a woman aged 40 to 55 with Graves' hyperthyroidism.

In DNA, the CDR3 is TGCAGCGTTGAAGGGGTCAACACCGGGGAGCTGTTTTTT. Translation: CSVEGVNTGELFF. The chain combines TRBV29-1 with TRBJ2-2; D ambiguous. Germline V CDR1 and CDR2: SQVTM, ANQGSEA. Trimming took off 1 base at V and 2 bases at J, with 5 bases between the two ends. The CDR3 totals 13 residues.

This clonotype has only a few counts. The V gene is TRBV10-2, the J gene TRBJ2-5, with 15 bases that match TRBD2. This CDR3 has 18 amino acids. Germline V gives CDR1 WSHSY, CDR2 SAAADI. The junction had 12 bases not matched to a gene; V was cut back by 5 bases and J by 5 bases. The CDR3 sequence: CASSFTGLAGGPVETQYF. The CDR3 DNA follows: TGCGCCAGCAGTTTTACCGGACTAGCGGGAGGGCCTGTTGAGACCCAGTACTTC.

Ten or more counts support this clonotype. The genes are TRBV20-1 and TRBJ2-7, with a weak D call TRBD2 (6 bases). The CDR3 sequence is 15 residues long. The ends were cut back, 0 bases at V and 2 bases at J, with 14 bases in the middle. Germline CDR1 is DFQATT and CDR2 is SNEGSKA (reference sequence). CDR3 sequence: CSARDAGLGTYEQYF. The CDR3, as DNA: TGCAGTGCTAGAGATGCGGGGTTGGGGACCTACGAGCAGTACTTC.

The chain's CDR3 is CASRLDRAFTGELFF. CDR3 DNA sequence: TGTGCCAGCAGACTGGACAGGGCCTTCACCGGGGAGCTGTTTTTT. The genes are TRBV28 and TRBJ2-2; 8 nucleotides align to TRBD1. The V and J ends lost 6 bases and 4 bases, in that order; junction bases with no gene match: 7. The V gene's germline CDR1 is MDHEN and CDR2 SYDVKM. CDR3 size: 15 residues.

DNA of the CDR3: TGTGCCAGCAGCTTAGGGGGGGTCGCTAATGAAAAACTGTTTTTT. It encodes CASSLGGVANEKLFF. The genes are TRBV7-2 and TRBJ1-4; a weak D match, TRBD1 (5 bases). Between the trimmed V and J ends, which lost 1 base and 3 bases, there was a span of 9 bases. This CDR3 comprises 15 residues. Germline values: CDR1 SGHTA, CDR2 FQGNSA.

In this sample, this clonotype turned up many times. CDR3 in DNA: TGCGCCAGCAGCTCCCCGGTATCTATGGGCTACACCTTC. The encoded protein is CASSSPVSMGYTF. V is TRBV5-1 and J is TRBJ1-2; no reliable D call. The V end lost 3 bases, the J end lost 8 bases, and 14 bases lay between the germline ends. CDR1 is SGHRS and CDR2 is YFSETQ in the germline V gene. The CDR3 extends over 13 amino acids.

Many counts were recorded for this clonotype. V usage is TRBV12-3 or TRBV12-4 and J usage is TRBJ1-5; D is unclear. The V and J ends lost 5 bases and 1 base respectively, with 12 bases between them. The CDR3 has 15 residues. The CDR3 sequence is CASSLQRRSNQPQHF. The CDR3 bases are TGTGCCAGCAGTCTCCAGCGTAGGAGCAATCAGCCCCAGCATTTT.

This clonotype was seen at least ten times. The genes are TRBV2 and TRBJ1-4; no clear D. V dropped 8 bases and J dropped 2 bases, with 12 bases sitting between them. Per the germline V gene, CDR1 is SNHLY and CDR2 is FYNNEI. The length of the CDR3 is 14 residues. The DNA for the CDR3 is TGTGCCAGCCACTACGGACCGACTAATGAAAAACTGTTTTTT. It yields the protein CASHYGPTNEKLFF.

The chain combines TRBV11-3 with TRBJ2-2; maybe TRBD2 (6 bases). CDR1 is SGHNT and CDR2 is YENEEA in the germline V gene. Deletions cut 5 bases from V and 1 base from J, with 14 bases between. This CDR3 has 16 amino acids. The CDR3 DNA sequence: TGTGCCAGCAGCCAAAGGGGACTCGGGAACACCGGGGAGCTGTTTTTT. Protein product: CASSQRGLGNTGELFF.